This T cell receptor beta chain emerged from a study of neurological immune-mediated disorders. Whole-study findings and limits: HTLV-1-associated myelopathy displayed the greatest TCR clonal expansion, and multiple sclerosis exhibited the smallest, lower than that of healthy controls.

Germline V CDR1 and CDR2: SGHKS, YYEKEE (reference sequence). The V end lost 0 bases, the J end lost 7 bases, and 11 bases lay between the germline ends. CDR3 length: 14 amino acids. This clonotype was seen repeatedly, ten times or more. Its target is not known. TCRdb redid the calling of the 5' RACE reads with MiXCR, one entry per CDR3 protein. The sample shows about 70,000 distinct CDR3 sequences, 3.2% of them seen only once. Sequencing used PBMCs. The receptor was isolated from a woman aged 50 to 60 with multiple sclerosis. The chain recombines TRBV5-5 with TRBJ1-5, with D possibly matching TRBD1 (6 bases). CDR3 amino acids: CASSLEGGEQPQHF. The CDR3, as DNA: TGTGCCAGCAGCTTGGAAGGGGGTGAACAGCCCCAGCATTTT. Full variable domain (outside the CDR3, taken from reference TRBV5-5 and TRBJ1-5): DAGVTQSPTHLIKTRGQQVTLRCSPISGHKSVSWYQQVLGQGPQFIFQYYEKEERGRGNFPDRFSARQFPNYSSELNVNALLLGDSALYLCASSLEGGEQPQHFGDGTRLSIL.